What follows are 7 T cell receptor beta chains derived from one specimen sequenced in a study of blood T cell repertoires in COVID-19. Here immunoSEQ multiplex PCR was the method, and the copy in TCRdb shows in-frame clones only, minus some. This sample has approximately 270,000 clones, with 70% to 90% found just once. The sequenced sample was peripheral blood. These receptors originate from a human donor with COVID-19, enrolled during active disease. The donor label of this sample is uncertain.

This clone was observed a few times. This chain connects TRBV5-4 to TRBJ1-2; TRBD1 might be the D (6 bases). The CDR3 contains 14 residues. Germline V gene lookup returns CDR1 SGHNT and CDR2 YYREEE (reference sequence). The V and J ends lost 4 bases and 6 bases respectively, with 16 bases between them. The CDR3 coding sequence is TGTGCCAGCAGCGTTACAGGGCGCGTTGATGGCTACACCTTC. Its translation: CASSVTGRVDGYTF.

This sequence joins TRBV5-1 and TRBJ2-5; 10 bases agree with TRBD2. The CDR3 contains 16 residues. J was trimmed by 1 base and V by 2 bases; bases with no gene match: 5. Germline CDR1 reads SGHRS; CDR2 reads YFSETQ. As DNA, the CDR3 is TGCGCCAGCAGCTTCCTTCCTAGCGGGGGCCAAGAGACCCAGTACTTC. Its translation: CASSFLPSGGQETQYF.

CDR3 in DNA: TGTGCCAGCAGCTCCCTCAGGGGGTTGGGAAACACCATATATTTT. Its translation: CASSSLRGLGNTIYF. The chain has TRBV9 and TRBJ1-3, with 7 bases fitting TRBD1. The CDR3 loop spans 15 amino acids. Germline CDR1 is SGDLS and CDR2 is YYNGEE. The trim removed 4 bases at V and 4 bases at J, leaving 8 bases unmatched. Drawing the rest from reference TRBV9 and TRBJ1-3, the complete variable domain is DSGVTQTPKHLITATGQRVTLRCSPRSGDLSVYWYQQSLDQGLQFLIQYYNGEERAKGNILERFSAQQFPDLHSELNLSSLELGDSALYFCASSSLRGLGNTIYFGEGSWLTVV.

The V and J genes are TRBV19 and TRBJ1-2; perhaps TRBD1 as D (5 bases). Trimming took 5 bases from V and 7 from J, leaving 14 bases between them. CDR1 is LNHDA and CDR2 is SQIVND in the germline V gene (reference sequence). The CDR3 has 13 residues. The CDR3 reads CASSPGGTSGYTF. The DNA for the CDR3 is TGTGCCAGTAGTCCCGGGGGGACTAGTGGCTACACCTTC.

V usage is TRBV10-3 and J usage is TRBJ1-3; no firm D call. The CDR3 length is 14 residues. V was clipped by 4 bases and J by 4 bases, with 11 bases between them. Germline V gives CDR1 ENHRY, CDR2 SYGVKD. The CDR3 DNA reads as TGTGCCATCAGTGTAGGCGGCTGGGGAAACACCATATATTTT. Its protein is CAISVGGWGNTIYF.

The V and J genes are TRBV28 and TRBJ2-3; the match to TRBD2 covers 9 bases. The V segment lost 7 bases and the J segment 6 bases; nucleotides outside the gene matches: 11. Looked up from germline, CDR1 is MDHEN and CDR2 is SYDVKM. The CDR3 extends over 15 amino acids. The CDR3 coding sequence is TGTGCCAGCACAAATTTTCTAGCGGGGAGGGATACGCAGTATTTT. Its protein is CASTNFLAGRDTQYF.

The genes are TRBV19 and TRBJ1-5, with 11 bases matching TRBD1. The CDR3 length is 16 residues. CDR1 LNHDA and CDR2 SQIVND come from the germline V gene (reference sequence). Losses at the gene ends were 5 bases for V and 7 bases for J; bases not matched to a gene: 10. The CDR3: CASSLARTGGGQPQHF. The CDR3 coding sequence is TGTGCCAGTAGTCTTGCTCGGACAGGGGGCGGACAGCCCCAGCATTTT. The whole variable domain, filled in from reference TRBV19 and TRBJ1-5, reads DGGITQSPKYLFRKEGQNVTLSCEQNLNHDAMYWYRQDPGQGLRLIYYSQIVNDFQKGDIAEGYSVSREKKESFPLTVTSAQKNPTAFYLCASSLARTGGGQPQHFGDGTRLSIL.